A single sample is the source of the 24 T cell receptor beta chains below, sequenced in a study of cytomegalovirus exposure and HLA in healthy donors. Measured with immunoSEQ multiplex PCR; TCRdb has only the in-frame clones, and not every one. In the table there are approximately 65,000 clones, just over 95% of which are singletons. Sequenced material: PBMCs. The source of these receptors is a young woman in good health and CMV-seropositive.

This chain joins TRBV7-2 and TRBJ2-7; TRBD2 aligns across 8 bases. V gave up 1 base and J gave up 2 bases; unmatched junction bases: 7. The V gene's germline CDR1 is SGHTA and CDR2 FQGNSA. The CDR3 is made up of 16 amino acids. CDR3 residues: CASSLDTGGSPYEQYF. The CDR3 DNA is TGTGCCAGCAGCTTAGATACGGGGGGGTCCCCCTACGAGCAGTACTTC.

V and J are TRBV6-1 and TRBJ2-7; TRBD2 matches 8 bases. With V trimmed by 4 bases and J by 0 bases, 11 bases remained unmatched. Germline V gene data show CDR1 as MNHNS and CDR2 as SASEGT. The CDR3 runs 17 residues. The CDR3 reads CASSGGSGIPSSYEQYF. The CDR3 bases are TGTGCCAGCAGTGGGGGTAGCGGGATCCCAAGCTCCTACGAGCAGTACTTC.

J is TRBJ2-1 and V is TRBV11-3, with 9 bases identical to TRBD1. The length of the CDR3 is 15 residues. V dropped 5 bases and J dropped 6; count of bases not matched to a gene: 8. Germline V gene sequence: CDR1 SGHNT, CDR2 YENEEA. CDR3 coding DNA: TGTGCCAGCAGCGACACAGGGGGCGCTGGCAATGAGCAGTTCTTC. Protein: CASSDTGGAGNEQFF.

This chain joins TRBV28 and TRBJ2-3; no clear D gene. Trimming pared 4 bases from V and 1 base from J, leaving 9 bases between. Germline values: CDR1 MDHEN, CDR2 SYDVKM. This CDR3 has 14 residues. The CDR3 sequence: CASSSNRGTDTQYF. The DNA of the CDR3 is TGTGCCAGCAGTTCGAACAGAGGCACAGATACGCAGTATTTT.

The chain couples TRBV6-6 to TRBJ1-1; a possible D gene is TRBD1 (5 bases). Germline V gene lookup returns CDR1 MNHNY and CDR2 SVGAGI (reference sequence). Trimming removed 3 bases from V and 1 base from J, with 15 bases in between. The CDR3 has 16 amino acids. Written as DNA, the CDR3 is TGTGCCAGCAGTTATACAGGCGGGACCGCGAACACTGAAGCTTTCTTT. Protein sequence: CASSYTGGTANTEAFF.

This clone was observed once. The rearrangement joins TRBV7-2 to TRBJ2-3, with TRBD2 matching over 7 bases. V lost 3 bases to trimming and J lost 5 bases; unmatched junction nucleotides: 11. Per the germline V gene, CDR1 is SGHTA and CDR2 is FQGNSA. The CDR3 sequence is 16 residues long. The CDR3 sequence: CASSFAAGAHEDTQYF. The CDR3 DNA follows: TGTGCCAGCAGCTTTGCCGCGGGAGCTCATGAAGATACGCAGTATTTT.

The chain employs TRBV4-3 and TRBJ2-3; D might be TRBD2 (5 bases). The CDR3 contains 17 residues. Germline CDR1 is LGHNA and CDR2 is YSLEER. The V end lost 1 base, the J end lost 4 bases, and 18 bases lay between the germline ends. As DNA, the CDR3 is TGCGCCAGCAGCCAAGCGACGGGCAGCGGCCCGTCAGATACGCAGTATTTT. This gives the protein CASSQATGSGPSDTQYF.

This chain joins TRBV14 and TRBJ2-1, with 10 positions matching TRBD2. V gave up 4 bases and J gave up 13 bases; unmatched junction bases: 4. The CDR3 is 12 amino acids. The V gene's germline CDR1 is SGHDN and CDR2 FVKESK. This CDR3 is CASSLKREGQFF. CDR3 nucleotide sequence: TGTGCCAGCAGCCTGAAGCGGGAGGGCCAGTTCTTC.

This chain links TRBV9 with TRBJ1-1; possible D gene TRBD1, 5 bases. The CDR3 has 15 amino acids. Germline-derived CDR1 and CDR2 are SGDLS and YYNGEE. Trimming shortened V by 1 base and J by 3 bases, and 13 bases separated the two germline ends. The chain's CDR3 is CASSVSTSGDTEAFF. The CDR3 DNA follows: TGTGCCAGCAGCGTATCAACTTCGGGGGACACTGAAGCTTTCTTT.

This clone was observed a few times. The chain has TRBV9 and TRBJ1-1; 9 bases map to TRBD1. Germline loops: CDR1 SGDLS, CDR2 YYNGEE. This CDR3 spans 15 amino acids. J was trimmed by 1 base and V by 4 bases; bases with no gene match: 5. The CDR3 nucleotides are TGTGCCAGCAGCCGGACAGGGGTGGGGAACACTGAAGCTTTCTTT. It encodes CASSRTGVGNTEAFF.

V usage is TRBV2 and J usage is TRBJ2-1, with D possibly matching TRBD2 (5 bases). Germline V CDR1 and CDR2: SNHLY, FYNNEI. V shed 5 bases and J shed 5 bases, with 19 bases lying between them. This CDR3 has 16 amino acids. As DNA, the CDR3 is TGTGCCAGCAGTCCCCGCGTGGTGCGGCGGGACAATGAGCAGTTCTTC. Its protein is CASSPRVVRRDNEQFF.

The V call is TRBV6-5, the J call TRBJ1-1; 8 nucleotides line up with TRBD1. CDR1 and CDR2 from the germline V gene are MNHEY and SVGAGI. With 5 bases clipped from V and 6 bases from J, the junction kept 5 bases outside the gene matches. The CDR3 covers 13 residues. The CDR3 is CASSGQGFPEAFF. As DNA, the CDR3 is TGTGCCAGCAGTGGACAGGGATTCCCTGAAGCTTTCTTT.

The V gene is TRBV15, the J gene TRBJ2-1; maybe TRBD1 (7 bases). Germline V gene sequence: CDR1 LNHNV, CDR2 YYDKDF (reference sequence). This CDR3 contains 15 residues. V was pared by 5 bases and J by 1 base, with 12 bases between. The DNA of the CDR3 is TGTGCCACCAGCGGAGGGACAGATTCCTACAATGAGCAGTTCTTC. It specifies CATSGGTDSYNEQFF. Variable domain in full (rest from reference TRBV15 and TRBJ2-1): DAMVIQNPRYQVTQFGKPVTLSCSQTLNHNVMYWYQQKSSQAPKLLFHYYDKDFNNEADTPDNFQSRRPNTSFCFLDIRSPGLGDTAMYLCATSGGTDSYNEQFFGPGTRLTVL.

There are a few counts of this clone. The CDR3 loop is CASSWFPTGGGNEKLFF. CDR3 nucleotides: TGTGCCAGCAGTTGGTTCCCGACAGGGGGCGGGAATGAAAAACTGTTTTTT. The chain is built from TRBV27 and TRBJ1-4, with 10 bases aligning to TRBD1. V lost 4 bases and J lost 5; bases outside the gene matches: 10. In germline, CDR1 is MNHEY, CDR2 SMNVEV (reference sequence). CDR3 length equals 17 residues.

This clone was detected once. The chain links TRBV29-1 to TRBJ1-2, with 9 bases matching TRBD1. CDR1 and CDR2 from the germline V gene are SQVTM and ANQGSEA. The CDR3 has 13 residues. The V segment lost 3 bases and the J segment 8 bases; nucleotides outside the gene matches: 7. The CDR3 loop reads CSVDDRTGEGYTF. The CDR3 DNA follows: TGCAGCGTTGATGATCGGACAGGGGAGGGCTACACCTTC.

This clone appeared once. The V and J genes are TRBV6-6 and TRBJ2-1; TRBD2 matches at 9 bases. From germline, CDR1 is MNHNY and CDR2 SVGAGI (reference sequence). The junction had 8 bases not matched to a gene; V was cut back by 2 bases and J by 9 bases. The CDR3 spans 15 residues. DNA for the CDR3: TGTGCCAGCAGTTACGCGGGAGGGGCCACGGGTGAGCAGTTCTTC. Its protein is CASSYAGGATGEQFF.

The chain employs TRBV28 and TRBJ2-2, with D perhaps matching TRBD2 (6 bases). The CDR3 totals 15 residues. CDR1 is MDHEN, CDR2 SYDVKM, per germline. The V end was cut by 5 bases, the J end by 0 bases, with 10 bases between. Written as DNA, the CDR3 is TGTGCCAGCAGTCGTAGCGGTTCGAACACCGGGGAGCTGTTTTTT. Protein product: CASSRSGSNTGELFF.

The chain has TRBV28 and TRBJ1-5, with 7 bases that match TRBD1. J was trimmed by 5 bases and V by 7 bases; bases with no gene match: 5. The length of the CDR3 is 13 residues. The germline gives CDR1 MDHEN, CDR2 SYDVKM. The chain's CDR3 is CASTPTGYQPQHF. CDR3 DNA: TGTGCCAGCACCCCGACAGGGTATCAGCCCCAGCATTTT.

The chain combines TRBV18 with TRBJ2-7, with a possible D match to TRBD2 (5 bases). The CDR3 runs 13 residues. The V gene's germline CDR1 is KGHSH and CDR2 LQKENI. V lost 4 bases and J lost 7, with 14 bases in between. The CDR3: CASSRPLPGEQYF. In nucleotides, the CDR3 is TGTGCCAGCTCACGGCCCCTACCGGGGGAGCAGTACTTC.

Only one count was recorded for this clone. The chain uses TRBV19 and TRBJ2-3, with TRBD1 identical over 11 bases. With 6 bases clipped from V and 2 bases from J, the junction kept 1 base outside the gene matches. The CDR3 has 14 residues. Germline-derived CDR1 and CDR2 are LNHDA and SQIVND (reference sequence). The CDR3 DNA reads TGTGCCAGTAGGGGACAGGGGGTCACAGATACGCAGTATTTT. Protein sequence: CASRGQGVTDTQYF.

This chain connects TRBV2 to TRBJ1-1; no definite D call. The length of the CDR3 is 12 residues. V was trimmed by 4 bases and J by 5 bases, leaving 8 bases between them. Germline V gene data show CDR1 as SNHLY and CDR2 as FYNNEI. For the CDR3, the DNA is TGTGCCAGCAGTGTACGGGATACTGAAGCTTTCTTT. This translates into CASSVRDTEAFF.

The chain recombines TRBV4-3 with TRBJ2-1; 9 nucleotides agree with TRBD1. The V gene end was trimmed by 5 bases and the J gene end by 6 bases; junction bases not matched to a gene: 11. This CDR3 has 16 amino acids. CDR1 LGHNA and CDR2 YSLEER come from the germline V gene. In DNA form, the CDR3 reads TGCGCCAGCAGCTTAAACAGGGGGCGACTACCCAATGAGCAGTTCTTC. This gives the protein CASSLNRGRLPNEQFF.

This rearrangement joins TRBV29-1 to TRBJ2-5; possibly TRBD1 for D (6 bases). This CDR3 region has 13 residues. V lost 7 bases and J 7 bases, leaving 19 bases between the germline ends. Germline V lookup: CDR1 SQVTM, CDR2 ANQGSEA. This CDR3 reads CSAVWTVSVTQYF. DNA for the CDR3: TGCAGCGCCGTCTGGACAGTATCAGTGACCCAGTACTTC. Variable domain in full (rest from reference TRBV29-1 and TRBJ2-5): SAVISQKPSRDICQRGTSLTIQCQVDSQVTMMFWYRQQPGQSLTLIATANQGSEATYESGFVIDKFPISRPNLTFSTLTVSNMSPEDSSIYLCSAVWTVSVTQYFGPGTRLLVL.

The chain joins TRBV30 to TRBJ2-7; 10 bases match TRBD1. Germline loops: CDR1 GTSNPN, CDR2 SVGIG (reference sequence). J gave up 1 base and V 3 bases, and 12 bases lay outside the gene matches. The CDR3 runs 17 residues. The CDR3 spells CAWRGNPGTGDSYEQYF. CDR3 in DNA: TGTGCCTGGAGGGGGAACCCCGGGACAGGGGATTCCTACGAGCAGTACTTC.